The 13 T cell receptor beta chains listed next were all sequenced from one sample in a study of T-cell memory formation after mild COVID-19. TCRdb re-called the 5' RACE reads with MiXCR, one entry per CDR3 protein. The table has over 500,000 distinct CDR3 sequences, roughly 17% seen once; the top ten hold about 7.4%. The sample taken for sequencing was PBMCs or a T cell subset sorted from them (not recorded which). The receptors come from an adult woman who had mild COVID-19 (a few samples of this study predate the infection). Cell type and time point are not known.

This clonotype was seen a few times. This chain connects TRBV7-2 to TRBJ2-5; the D call may be TRBD1 or TRBD2 (5 bases each). The CDR3 runs to 16 residues. V lost 5 bases, J lost 2 bases, and 18 bases lay in between. Germline-derived CDR1 and CDR2 are SGHTA and FQGNSA. CDR3 in amino acids: CASSLVGGHLQETQYF. The CDR3 DNA follows: TGTGCCAGCAGCCTGGTCGGAGGACACCTTCAAGAGACCCAGTACTTC. Supplemented by reference TRBV7-2 and TRBJ2-5, the full variable domain reads GAGVSQSPSNKVTEKGKDVELRCDPISGHTALYWYRQSLGQGLEFLIYFQGNSAPDKSGLPSDRFSAERTGGSVSTLTIQRTQQEDSAVYLCASSLVGGHLQETQYFGPGTRLLVL.

The table lists this clonotype with a few counts. The V call is TRBV29-1, the J call TRBJ2-3; tentatively, D is TRBD2 (6 bases). CDR3 size: 13 residues. CDR1 is SQVTM and CDR2 is ANQGSEA in the germline V gene. The ends were cut back, 8 bases at V and 0 bases at J, with 12 bases in the middle. CDR3 amino acids: CSSTGTSTDTQYF. The DNA for the CDR3 is TGCAGCTCGACCGGGACTAGCACAGATACGCAGTATTTT.

The V call is TRBV7-2, the J call TRBJ2-3, with D possibly TRBD1 on 7 matching bases. The CDR3 spans 17 residues. V lost 1 base, J lost 4 bases, and 18 bases lay in between. CDR1 SGHTA and CDR2 FQGNSA come from the germline V gene. CDR3 nucleotides: TGTGCCAGCAGCTTAGGGTTTGGCAGGGGGGACGCAGATACGCAGTATTTT. This sequence encodes CASSLGFGRGDADTQYF.

The rearrangement uses TRBV19 and TRBJ2-3; maybe TRBD2 (6 bases). Per germline, CDR1 LNHDA and CDR2 SQIVND (reference sequence). The V and J ends lost 5 bases and 2 bases respectively, with 8 bases between them. There are 13 residues in the CDR3. The CDR3 region has the DNA TGTGCCAGTAGTCCGGGGGTCACAGATACGCAGTATTTT. It codes for CASSPGVTDTQYF.

V gene TRBV6-5 combines with J gene TRBJ2-7; tentative D call: TRBD1 (5 bases). This CDR3 region has 11 residues. Germline values: CDR1 MNHEY, CDR2 SVGAGI. The V gene lost 10 bases and the J gene lost 0 bases, with 7 bases spanning the gap. CDR3: CATDNSYEQYF. The CDR3 region has the DNA TGTGCCACGGACAACTCCTACGAGCAGTACTTC.

This clonotype was seen a handful of times. V and J are TRBV24-1 and TRBJ2-7, with D possibly being TRBD1 (6 bases). V shed 3 bases and J shed 6 bases, with 11 bases lying between them. CDR1 is KGHDR, CDR2 SFDVKD, per germline. CDR3 length equals 13 residues. CDR3 nucleotides: TGTGCCACCAGTGATCCGCAGGGGCGCGAGCAGTACTTC. This gives the protein CATSDPQGREQYF.

This clonotype was detected a few times. J is TRBJ2-5 and V is TRBV5-1, with D perhaps TRBD2 (5 bases). V lost 4 bases and J lost 2, with 9 bases in between. This CDR3 contains 13 residues. CDR1 SGHRS and CDR2 YFSETQ come from the germline V gene. CDR3 region: CASSGTSQETQYF. The CDR3 DNA follows: TGCGCCAGCAGCGGAACTAGTCAAGAGACCCAGTACTTC.

There are a few counts of this clonotype. The chain joins TRBV7-9 to TRBJ2-7, with D perhaps TRBD1 or TRBD2 (5 bases each). CDR1 is SEHNR, CDR2 FQNEAQ, per germline (reference sequence). This CDR3 contains 12 residues. Trimming removed 7 bases from V and 6 bases from J, with 13 bases in between. CDR3 DNA sequence: TGTGCCAGCACCCCACCCGGGGCCGAGCAGTACTTC. Amino acids: CASTPPGAEQYF.

This clonotype showed up just a few times. V is TRBV18 and J is TRBJ1-3; no clear D. The CDR3 is made up of 14 amino acids. V was shortened by 5 bases and J by 0 bases, with 8 bases between the two germline ends. Germline assignment: CDR1 KGHSH and CDR2 LQKENI. In DNA form, the CDR3 reads TGTGCCAGCTCAACCGGGAACTCTGGAAACACCATATATTTT. Amino acids: CASSTGNSGNTIYF.

This clonotype occurred a few times. The V call is TRBV9, the J call TRBJ1-6; the D is unclear. V gave up 0 bases and J gave up 4 bases, with 5 bases separating them. This CDR3 has 14 amino acids. The germline V gene has CDR1 SGDLS and CDR2 YYNGEE. Here the CDR3 reads CASSVVQYNSPLHF. The CDR3 bases are TGTGCCAGCAGCGTAGTGCAGTATAATTCACCCCTCCACTTT.

There are many counts of this clonotype. The rearrangement joins TRBV6-5 to TRBJ2-7; 10 bases agree with TRBD1. The junction had 4 bases not matched to a gene; V was cut back by 5 bases and J by 0 bases. Germline V gene data show CDR1 as MNHEY and CDR2 as SVGAGI. This CDR3 comprises 15 residues. The CDR3 sequence is CASSPRTGGSYEQYF. Written as DNA, the CDR3 is TGTGCCAGCAGTCCTAGGACAGGGGGCTCCTACGAGCAGTACTTC.

This clonotype was seen more than once but under ten times. This chain connects TRBV27 to TRBJ2-1, with D perhaps given as TRBD1 or TRBD2 (5 bases each). CDR3 length: 17 residues. Trimming took 3 bases from V and 5 from J, leaving 20 bases between them. In germline, CDR1 is MNHEY, CDR2 SMNVEV (reference sequence). The CDR3 reads CASSFRSMGRPNNEQFF. The CDR3 DNA reads TGTGCCAGCAGTTTTAGATCCATGGGACGGCCGAACAATGAGCAGTTCTTC.

The table lists this clonotype with a few counts. This sequence joins TRBV12-3 or TRBV12-4 and TRBJ2-1, with 9 positions matching TRBD1. J gave up 9 bases and V 6 bases, and 12 bases lay outside the gene matches. The CDR3 is made up of 15 amino acids. CDR3 DNA sequence: TGTGCCAGCAGACCTACGACAGGGGGGATTGGTGAGCAGTTCTTC. This encodes CASRPTTGGIGEQFF.